This T cell receptor (beta chain) was recovered during a study of cytomegalovirus exposure and HLA in healthy donors. General study findings and limits: Later work found that TCR association rates differed between HLA loci; DRB1 had the most and HLA-C the fewest. Among TCR beta chains, those listed as cytomegalovirus-associated numbered over 150.

All the people who gave samples were healthy bone marrow donors. The CDR3 extends over 17 amino acids. Germline V gene lookup returns CDR1 SGHTA and CDR2 FQGNSA. Trimming took off 0 bases at V and 0 bases at J, with 12 bases between the two ends. Note on this clone: Antigen specificity is unknown.

The PCR ran on 60 Vbeta and 13 Jbeta primers. Generated by immunoSEQ multiplex PCR, the TCRdb table keeps only in-frame clones and is missing some. The data show 76,000 or so clones, with 78% seen just once and about 8.2% held by the top ten. The TCR comes from a woman aged 40 to 50 in good health and CMV-seropositive. The sequenced sample consisted of PBMCs. The chain joins TRBV7-2 to TRBJ2-1; possible D gene TRBD2, 7 bases. This CDR3 reads CASSLAAGASSYNEQFF. The DNA of the CDR3 is TGTGCCAGCAGCTTAGCGGCGGGGGCAAGCTCCTACAATGAGCAGTTCTTC.